The 26 T cell receptor beta chains below come from one sample, sequenced in a study of blood T cells in healthy people across ages (dated by TCRdb to 2015 to 2017). Library prep was done by 5' RACE. Sequenced using an Illumina HiSeq 2500. A second about 7 to 12 cycle PCR used a sample-barcoded 5' primer and a J-beta primer mix. TCRdb itself trimmed the public reads at Q25 with fastp, ran MiXCR and retained productive beta chains. Every CDR3 protein is listed once, alongside the most common genes and DNA of its rows. This sample lists 1.4 million to 1.5 million distinct CDR3 sequences; 42% were detected once. Jointly, the top ten make up approximately 7.9% of the sample. Sequencing input: blood. The receptors were sampled from a young woman in good health.

This clonotype was counted many times. This chain links TRBV12-3 or TRBV12-4 with TRBJ2-5; D is undetermined. V was cut by 2 bases and J by 1 base, with 8 bases left in between. CDR3 length equals 14 residues. The CDR3: CASSLRVTQETQYF. CDR3 DNA sequence: TGTGCCAGCAGTTTAAGAGTGACCCAAGAGACCCAGTACTTC.

In its sample, this clonotype was seen many times. V usage is TRBV10-3 and J usage is TRBJ2-5, with TRBD2 identical over 11 bases. The germline V gene encodes CDR1 ENHRY and CDR2 SYGVKD. This CDR3 spans 13 amino acids. V was pared by 10 bases and J by 3 bases, with 4 bases of the junction left unmatched. The CDR3 DNA sequence: TGTGCCACCACGGGACTAGCGGAAGAGACCCAGTACTTC. It translates to CATTGLAEETQYF.

A remark on this clonotype: The CDR3 does not end in the conserved phenylalanine or tryptophan, so this is likely a read error. The chain links TRBV20-1 to TRBJ2-7; possibly TRBD1 or TRBD2 for D (5 bases each). This CDR3 has 12 residues. CDR1 is DFQATT, CDR2 SNEGSKA, per germline (reference sequence). V dropped 1 base and J dropped 5 bases, with 9 bases sitting between them. In nucleotides, the CDR3 is TGCAGTGCTAGAGGGATGGGGGACGAGCAGTACTTA. It translates to CSARGMGDEQYL.

As regards this clonotype: A single base separates this from a much larger clone, so it may be a read error. The chain recombines TRBV20-1 with TRBJ2-4; D might be TRBD1 (6 bases). Trimming removed 6 bases from V and 2 bases from J, with 20 bases in between. Looked up from germline, CDR1 is DFQATT and CDR2 is SNEGSKA (reference sequence). The CDR3 runs 16 residues. The CDR3 region has the DNA TGCAGTGCCGGGACAATTGATGGGTTGACCAAAAACATTCAGTACTTC. Translating gives CSAGTIDGLTKNIQYF.

This clonotype occurred a few times. The CDR3 coding sequence is TGTGCCAGCAGTGAAGCGCTTAGGGGGGCCGGAGATACGCAGTATTTT. This gives the protein CASSEALRGAGDTQYF. This rearrangement joins TRBV2 to TRBJ2-3; D tentatively fits TRBD1 or TRBD2 (6 bases each). The germline CDR1 and CDR2 sequences are SNHLY and FYNNEI. V dropped 0 bases and J dropped 5 bases, with 15 bases sitting between them. This CDR3 contains 16 residues.

This chain uses TRBV6-4 with TRBJ2-3; 9 positions match TRBD2. Losses at the gene ends were 2 bases for V and 1 base for J; bases not matched to a gene: 4. The CDR3 length is 16 residues. CDR1 is MRHNA and CDR2 is SNTAGT in the germline V gene. For the CDR3, the DNA is TGTGCCAGCAGTGACGGCGGGGGGGTCGGCACAGATACGCAGTATTTT. Amino acids: CASSDGGGVGTDTQYF.

The chain combines TRBV19 with TRBJ2-1, with 7 bases lining up with TRBD2. This CDR3 has 15 residues. Trimming at V came to 5 bases and at J to 4 bases, leaving 8 bases not matched to a gene. Germline CDR1 reads LNHDA; CDR2 reads SQIVND (reference sequence). CDR3 region: CASSGGGAGYNEQFF. The CDR3 coding sequence is TGTGCCAGTAGTGGGGGAGGGGCAGGGTACAATGAGCAGTTCTTC.

The chain joins TRBV13 to TRBJ2-7, with D tentatively TRBD1 (5 bases). CDR1 is PRHDT and CDR2 is FYEKMQ in the germline V gene (reference sequence). V lost 5 bases, J lost 0 bases, and 23 bases lay in between. CDR3 size: 18 residues. Here the CDR3 DNA reads TGTGCCAGCAGCCTGTTCAAGTCGACAGTCGTAGGCTCCTACGAGCAGTACTTC. Translation: CASSLFKSTVVGSYEQYF.

There are a few counts of this clonotype. The J gene is TRBJ2-1, the V gene TRBV27; 14 positions agree with TRBD2. V trimming: 7 bases; J trimming: 7 bases; junction bases outside the gene matches: 12. The germline CDR1 and CDR2 sequences are MNHEY and SMNVEV (reference sequence). The CDR3 is 17 residues long. The CDR3 DNA reads TGTGCCAGCAAACACACAGGACTAGCGGGGGGAGGTAATGAGCAGTTCTTC. Translation: CASKHTGLAGGGNEQFF.

This clonotype was detected only a few times. The chain employs TRBV10-3 and TRBJ1-3; no firm D call. Germline CDR1 and CDR2: ENHRY and SYGVKD. The length of the CDR3 is 13 residues. The V gene lost 0 bases and the J gene lost 3 bases, with 3 bases spanning the gap. The CDR3: CAISESYGNTIYF. In nucleotides, the CDR3 is TGTGCCATCAGTGAGTCGTATGGAAACACCATATATTTT.

This clonotype has a handful of counts. The chain has TRBV6-5 and TRBJ1-4; no firm D call. Germline lookup yields CDR1 MNHEY and CDR2 SVGAGI. CDR3 length equals 15 residues. Trimming took off 0 bases at V and 4 bases at J, with 9 bases between the two ends. CDR3 sequence: CASSYSGMNNEKLFF. CDR3 nucleotides: TGTGCCAGCAGTTACTCGGGGATGAATAATGAAAAACTGTTTTTT.

J is TRBJ2-1 and V is TRBV7-2; 7 bases match TRBD2. The CDR3 extends over 17 amino acids. Germline V gives CDR1 SGHTA, CDR2 FQGNSA. The V segment lost 5 bases and the J segment 6 bases; nucleotides outside the gene matches: 16. This CDR3 is CASSPTSAGVSINEQFF. CDR3 DNA sequence: TGTGCCAGCAGCCCTACATCGGCGGGAGTTTCCATCAATGAGCAGTTCTTC. The entire variable domain, with the rest obtained from reference TRBV7-2 and TRBJ2-1, is as follows: GAGVSQSPSNKVTEKGKDVELRCDPISGHTALYWYRQSLGQGLEFLIYFQGNSAPDKSGLPSDRFSAERTGGSVSTLTIQRTQQEDSAVYLCASSPTSAGVSINEQFFGPGTRLTVL.

The chain uses TRBV2 and TRBJ2-7, with D tentatively TRBD1 (6 bases). The CDR3 is 16 amino acids. The germline V and J ends were trimmed by 1 base and 2 bases, with 15 bases remaining between them. The germline gives CDR1 SNHLY, CDR2 FYNNEI. CDR3 coding DNA: TGTGCCAGCAGTGAAGATGAGGGCAGGGGTACCTACGAGCAGTACTTC. Its protein product is CASSEDEGRGTYEQYF.

Only a few counts were recorded for this clonotype. The genes are TRBV20-1 and TRBJ1-2, with 9 bases fitting TRBD1. Germline V gene sequence: CDR1 DFQATT, CDR2 SNEGSKA (reference sequence). This CDR3 is built from 14 residues. The ends lost 6 bases at V and 6 bases at J; junction bases unmatched: 11. The CDR3 region is CSAVKGYRGHGYTF. For the CDR3, the DNA is TGCAGTGCAGTTAAAGGCTACAGGGGGCATGGCTACACCTTC.

This clonotype was seen a handful of times. The J gene is TRBJ2-7, the V gene TRBV9; 9 positions agree with TRBD2. Germline CDR1 and CDR2: SGDLS and YYNGEE. The CDR3 is made up of 15 amino acids. The junction had 3 bases not matched to a gene; V was cut back by 0 bases and J by 2 bases. The CDR3 sequence: CASSVAGGGAYEQYF. The CDR3 coding sequence is TGTGCCAGCAGCGTAGCCGGCGGGGGGGCCTACGAGCAGTACTTC.

The CDR3 loop is CASNLRGSSSYNEQYF. The CDR3 nucleotides read TGTGCCAGCAACCTTCGCGGGTCGAGCTCCTACAATGAGCAGTACTTC. The chain links TRBV7-2 to TRBJ2-7, with TRBD2 as a possible D gene (5 bases). This CDR3 contains 16 residues. V shed 7 bases and J shed 7 bases, with 26 bases lying between them. Germline V gene data show CDR1 as SGHTA and CDR2 as FQGNSA.

J is TRBJ2-5 and V is TRBV5-1; D tentatively reads TRBD1 or TRBD2 (7 bases each). Trimming left V 4 bases short and J 11 bases short, with 21 bases between. Per germline, CDR1 SGHRS and CDR2 YFSETQ. CDR3 length: 14 amino acids. CDR3: CASSIRGGYNEQYF. DNA for the CDR3: TGCGCCAGCAGCATCAGGGGGGGATACAATGAGCAGTACTTC.

Only a few counts were recorded for this clonotype. The chain has TRBV12-3 or TRBV12-4 and TRBJ2-1; D uncertain. The CDR3 sequence is 17 residues long. The germline V and J ends were trimmed by 3 bases and 0 bases, with 15 bases remaining between them. CDR3 nucleotide sequence: TGTGCCAGCAGTTTTGGAACCACCTTGTTCTCCTACAATGAGCAGTTCTTC. This sequence encodes CASSFGTTLFSYNEQFF.

With respect to this clonotype: The junction shows a germline mismatch at one end, possibly a read error. This sequence joins TRBV14 and TRBJ2-7; D unclear. Germline V lookup: CDR1 SGHDN, CDR2 FVKESK. This CDR3 contains 11 residues. CDR3 protein: CAGSQGDMAYF. DNA of the CDR3: TGTGCCGGCAGCCAAGGAGATATGGCGTACTTC. The full variable domain, completed using reference TRBV14 and TRBJ2-7, is EAGVTQFPSHSVIEKGQTVTLRCDPISGHDNLYWYRRVMGKEIKFLLHFVKESKQDESGMPNNRFLAERTGGTYSTLKVQPAELEDSGVYFCAGSQGDMAYFGPGTRLTVT.

The chain combines TRBV20-1 with TRBJ1-1, with D uncertain. The CDR3 has 14 residues. Germline V gene lookup returns CDR1 DFQATT and CDR2 SNEGSKA (reference sequence). Trimming shortened V by 6 bases and J by 0 bases, and 14 bases separated the two germline ends. This CDR3 is CSAPAAGLNTEAFF. The DNA for the CDR3 is TGCAGTGCCCCAGCTGCAGGTCTGAACACTGAAGCTTTCTTT.

The DNA for the CDR3 is TGTGCCAGCAGTTACGCGGGGATAACTAACTATGGCTACACCTTC. This translates into CASSYAGITNYGYTF. The chain joins TRBV6-5 to TRBJ1-2; D gene uncertain. Looked up from germline, CDR1 is MNHEY and CDR2 is SVGAGI. The ends were cut back, 2 bases at V and 0 bases at J, with 10 bases in the middle. CDR3 length: 15 residues.

The chain has TRBV9 and TRBJ2-1; D perhaps matches TRBD1 (5 bases). V was pared by 1 base and J by 5 bases, with 28 bases between. Germline V gives CDR1 SGDLS, CDR2 YYNGEE. CDR3 size: 20 residues. The CDR3 DNA reads as TGTGCCAGCAGCGTAAAAAGTCTCTCAGGGTCTCGTCTTAGGGACAATGAGCAGTTCTTC. This translates into CASSVKSLSGSRLRDNEQFF.

The gene calls are TRBV20-1 and TRBJ2-1, with TRBD1 as a possible D gene (6 bases). The germline gives CDR1 DFQATT, CDR2 SNEGSKA (reference sequence). The length of the CDR3 is 13 residues. Between the trimmed V and J ends, which lost 4 bases and 5 bases, there was a span of 12 bases. The CDR3 region is CSAKGHVDNEQFF. DNA of the CDR3: TGCAGTGCTAAGGGACATGTGGACAATGAGCAGTTCTTC.

The rearrangement joins TRBV6-2 or TRBV6-3 to TRBJ2-7; 7 positions agree with TRBD2. Germline V gene data show CDR1 as MNHEY and CDR2 as SVGEGT. Trimming cost V 6 bases and J 0 bases; bases outside gene matches: 17. This CDR3 region has 18 residues. The CDR3 sequence: CASRKRGLGFVGSYEQYF. The CDR3 nucleotides are TGTGCCAGCAGAAAGCGGGGCCTCGGATTCGTAGGCTCCTACGAGCAGTACTTC.

This clonotype appeared a single time. This chain uses TRBV27 with TRBJ1-2; D ambiguous. Trimming removed 3 bases from V and 6 bases from J, with 11 bases in between. The CDR3 covers 13 residues. Germline CDR1 reads MNHEY; CDR2 reads SMNVEV (reference sequence). The CDR3 region has the DNA TGTGCCAGCAGTTTCAGAAGGGATGATGGCTACACCTTC. This gives the protein CASSFRRDDGYTF.

The table lists this clonotype with a few counts. This chain's CDR3 is CASSYPGLSNQPQHF. CDR3 bases: TGTGCCAGCAGTTACCCCGGGTTGAGCAATCAGCCCCAGCATTTT. The rearrangement uses TRBV6-6 and TRBJ1-5; D not certain. V lost 2 bases and J lost 1, with 9 bases in between. There are 15 residues in the CDR3. Germline V gives CDR1 MNHNY, CDR2 SVGAGI (reference sequence).